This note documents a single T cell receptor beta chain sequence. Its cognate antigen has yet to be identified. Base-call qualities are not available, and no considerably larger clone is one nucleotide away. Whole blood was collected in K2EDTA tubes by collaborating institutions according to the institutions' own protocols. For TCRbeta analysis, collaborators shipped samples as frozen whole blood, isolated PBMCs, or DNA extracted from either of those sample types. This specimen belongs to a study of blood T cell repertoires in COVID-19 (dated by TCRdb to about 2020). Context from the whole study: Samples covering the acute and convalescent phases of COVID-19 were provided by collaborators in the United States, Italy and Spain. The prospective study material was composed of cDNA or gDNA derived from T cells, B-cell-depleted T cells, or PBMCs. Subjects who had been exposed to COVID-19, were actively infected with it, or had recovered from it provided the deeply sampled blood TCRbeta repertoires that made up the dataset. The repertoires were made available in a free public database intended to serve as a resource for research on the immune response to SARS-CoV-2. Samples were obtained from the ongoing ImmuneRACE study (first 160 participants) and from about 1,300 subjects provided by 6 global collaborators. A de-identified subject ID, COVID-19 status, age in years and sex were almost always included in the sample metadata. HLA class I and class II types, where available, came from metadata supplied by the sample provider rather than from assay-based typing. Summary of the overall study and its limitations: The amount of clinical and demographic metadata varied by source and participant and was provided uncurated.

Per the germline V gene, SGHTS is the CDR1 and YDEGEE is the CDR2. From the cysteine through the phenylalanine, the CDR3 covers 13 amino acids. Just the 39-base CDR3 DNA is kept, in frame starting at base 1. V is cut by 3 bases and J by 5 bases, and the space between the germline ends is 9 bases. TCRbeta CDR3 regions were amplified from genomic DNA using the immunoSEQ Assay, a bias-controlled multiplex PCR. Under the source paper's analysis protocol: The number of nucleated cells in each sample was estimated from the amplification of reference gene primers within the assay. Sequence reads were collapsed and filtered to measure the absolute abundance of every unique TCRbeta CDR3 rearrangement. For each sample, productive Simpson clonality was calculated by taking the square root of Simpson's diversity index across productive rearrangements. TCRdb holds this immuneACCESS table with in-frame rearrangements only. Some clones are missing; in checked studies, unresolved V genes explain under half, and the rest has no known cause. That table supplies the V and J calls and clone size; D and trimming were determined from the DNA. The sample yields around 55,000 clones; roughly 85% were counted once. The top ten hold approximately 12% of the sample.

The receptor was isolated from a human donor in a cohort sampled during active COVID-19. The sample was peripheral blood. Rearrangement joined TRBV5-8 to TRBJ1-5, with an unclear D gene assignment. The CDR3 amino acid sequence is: CASSSRRDQPQHF. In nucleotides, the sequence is TGTGCCAGCAGCTCCAGACGGGATCAGCCCCAGCATTTT.